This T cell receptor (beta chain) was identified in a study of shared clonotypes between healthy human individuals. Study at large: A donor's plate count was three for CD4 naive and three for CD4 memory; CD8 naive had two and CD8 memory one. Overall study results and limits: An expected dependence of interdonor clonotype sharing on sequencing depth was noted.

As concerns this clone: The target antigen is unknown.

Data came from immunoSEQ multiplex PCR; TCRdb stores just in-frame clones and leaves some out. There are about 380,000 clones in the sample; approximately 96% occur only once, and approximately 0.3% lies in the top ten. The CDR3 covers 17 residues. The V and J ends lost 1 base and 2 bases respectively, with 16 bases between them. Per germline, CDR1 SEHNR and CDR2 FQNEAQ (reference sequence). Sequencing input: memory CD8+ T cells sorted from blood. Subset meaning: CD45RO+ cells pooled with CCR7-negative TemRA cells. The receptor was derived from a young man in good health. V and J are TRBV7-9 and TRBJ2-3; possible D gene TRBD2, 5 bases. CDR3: CASSLGETISFTDTQYF. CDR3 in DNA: TGTGCCAGCAGCTTAGGGGAGACTATCTCCTTCACAGATACGCAGTATTTT.